The 2 T cell receptor beta chains below come from one sample, sequenced in a study of blood T cells in healthy people across ages. Primers used in a second PCR of roughly 7 to 12 cycles were a sample-barcoded 5' primer and a J-beta primer mix. TCRdb re-called the 5' RACE reads through MiXCR, storing one row per CDR3 protein. The sample lists over 1.5 million distinct CDR3 sequences, around half occurring once. Sequenced sample: blood. The receptors originated from a woman in her thirties or forties in good health.

This clonotype was observed a few times. This rearrangement joins TRBV24-1 to TRBJ2-1; D might be TRBD2 (5 bases). There are 14 residues in the CDR3. Germline CDR1 is KGHDR and CDR2 is SFDVKD. The ends were cut back, 4 bases at V and 6 bases at J, with 12 bases in the middle. The CDR3 coding sequence is TGTGCCACCAGTGAGGCCGCGGCGGGCAATGAGCAGTTCTTC. Residues: CATSEAAAGNEQFF.

This clonotype was seen a handful of times. The chain couples TRBV10-3 to TRBJ2-3; a possible D gene is TRBD1 (7 bases). The V end was cut by 4 bases, the J end by 4 bases, with 15 bases between. This CDR3 region has 15 residues. In germline, CDR1 is ENHRY, CDR2 SYGVKD. CDR3 coding DNA: TGTGCCATCAGTGGCAGGGGGGACGTTTCAGATACGCAGTATTTT. Its translation: CAISGRGDVSDTQYF.